The TCR beta chain under discussion was sequenced for a study of blood T cell repertoires in COVID-19. About the research overall: Acute-phase and convalescent COVID-19 samples originated in the United States, Italy and Spain. T cells, B-cell-depleted T cells, or PBMCs provided the cDNA or gDNA that served as material.

The V and J ends lost 4 bases and 1 base respectively, with 15 bases between them. Germline CDR1 SGHTA, CDR2 FQGNSA. CDR3 length equals 16 residues. Original processing methods: Estimates of nucleated cell counts were drawn from the amplification of reference gene primers. Clones were sequenced by immunoSEQ multiplex PCR, and TCRdb holds only the in-frame ones, with some missing. That table gives V, J and clone size, and the DNA gave D and trimming. The data contain about 210,000 clones, 75% to 85% of them singletons. The TCR comes from a man aged 45 to 65 with COVID-19, enrolled during active disease. The source material was peripheral blood. This chain links TRBV7-2 with TRBJ2-3, with D maybe TRBD2 (6 bases). CDR3 in DNA: TGTGCCAGCAGCTGGGACGGGACTCCCGGCACAGATACGCAGTATTTT. Translated: CASSWDGTPGTDTQYF. Full variable domain (outside the CDR3, taken from reference TRBV7-2 and TRBJ2-3): GAGVSQSPSNKVTEKGKDVELRCDPISGHTALYWYRQSLGQGLEFLIYFQGNSAPDKSGLPSDRFSAERTGGSVSTLTIQRTQQEDSAVYLCASSWDGTPGTDTQYFGPGTRLTVL.